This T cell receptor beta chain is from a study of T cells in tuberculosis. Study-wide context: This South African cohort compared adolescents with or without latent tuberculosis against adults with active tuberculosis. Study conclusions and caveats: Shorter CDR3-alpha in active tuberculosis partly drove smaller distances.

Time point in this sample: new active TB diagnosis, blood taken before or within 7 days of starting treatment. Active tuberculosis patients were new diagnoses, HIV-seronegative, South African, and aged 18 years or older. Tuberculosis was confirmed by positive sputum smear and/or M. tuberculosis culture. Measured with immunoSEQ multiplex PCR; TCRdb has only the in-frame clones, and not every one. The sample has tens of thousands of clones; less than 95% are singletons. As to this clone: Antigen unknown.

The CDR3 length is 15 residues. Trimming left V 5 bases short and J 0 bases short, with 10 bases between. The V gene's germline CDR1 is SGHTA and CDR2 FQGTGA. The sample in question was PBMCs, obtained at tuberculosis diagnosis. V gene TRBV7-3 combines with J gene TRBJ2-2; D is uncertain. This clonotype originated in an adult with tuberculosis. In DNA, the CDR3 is TGTGCCAGCAGCCCCGGCAGGTCGAACACCGGGGAGCTGTTTTTT. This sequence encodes CASSPGRSNTGELFF.